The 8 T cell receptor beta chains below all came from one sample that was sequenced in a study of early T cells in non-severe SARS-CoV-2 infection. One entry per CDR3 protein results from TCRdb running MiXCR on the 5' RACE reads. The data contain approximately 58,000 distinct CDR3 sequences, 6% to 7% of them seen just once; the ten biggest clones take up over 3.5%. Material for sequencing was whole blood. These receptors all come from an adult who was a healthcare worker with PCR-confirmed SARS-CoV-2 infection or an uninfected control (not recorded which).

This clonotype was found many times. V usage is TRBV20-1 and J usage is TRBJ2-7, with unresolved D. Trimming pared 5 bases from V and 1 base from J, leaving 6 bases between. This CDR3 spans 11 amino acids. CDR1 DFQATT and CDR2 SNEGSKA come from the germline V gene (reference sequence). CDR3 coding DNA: TGCAGTGCTTTTAAATCCTACGAGCAGTACTTC. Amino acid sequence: CSAFKSYEQYF.

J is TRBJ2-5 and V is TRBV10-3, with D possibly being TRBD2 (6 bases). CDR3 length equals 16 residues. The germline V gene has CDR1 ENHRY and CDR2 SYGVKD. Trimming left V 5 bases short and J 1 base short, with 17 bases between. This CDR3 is CAISPQTSLGQETQYF. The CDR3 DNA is TGTGCCATCAGTCCGCAGACTAGTCTGGGCCAAGAGACCCAGTACTTC.

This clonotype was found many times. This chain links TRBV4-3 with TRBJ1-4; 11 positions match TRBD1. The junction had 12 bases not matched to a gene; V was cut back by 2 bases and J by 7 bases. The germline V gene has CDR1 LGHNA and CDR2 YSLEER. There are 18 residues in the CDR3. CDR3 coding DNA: TGCGCCAGCAGCCAATCCCCGGGACAGGGGGGGTTGGGTGAAAAACTGTTTTTT. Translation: CASSQSPGQGGLGEKLFF.

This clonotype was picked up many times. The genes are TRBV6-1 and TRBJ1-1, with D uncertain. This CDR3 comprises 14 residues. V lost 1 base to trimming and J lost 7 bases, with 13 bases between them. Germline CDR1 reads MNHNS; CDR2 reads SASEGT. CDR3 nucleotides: TGTGCCAGCAGTGAAGGGACGACCTACGGTGAAGCTTTCTTT. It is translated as CASSEGTTYGEAFF.

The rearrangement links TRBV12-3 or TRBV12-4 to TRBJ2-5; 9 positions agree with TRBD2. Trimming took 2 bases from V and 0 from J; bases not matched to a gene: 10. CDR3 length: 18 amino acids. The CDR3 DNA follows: TGTGCCAGCAGTTTACCGGCTAGCGGGGACCCGTACCAAGAGACCCAGTACTTC. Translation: CASSLPASGDPYQETQYF.

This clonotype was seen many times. CDR3 residues: CSATKTGEQFF. The CDR3 nucleotides read TGCAGTGCTACTAAGACCGGTGAGCAGTTCTTC. V gene TRBV20-1 combines with J gene TRBJ2-1; D gene uncertain. The CDR3 covers 11 residues. The V end was cut by 4 bases, the J end by 9 bases, with 10 bases between. Germline V lookup: CDR1 DFQATT, CDR2 SNEGSKA (reference sequence).

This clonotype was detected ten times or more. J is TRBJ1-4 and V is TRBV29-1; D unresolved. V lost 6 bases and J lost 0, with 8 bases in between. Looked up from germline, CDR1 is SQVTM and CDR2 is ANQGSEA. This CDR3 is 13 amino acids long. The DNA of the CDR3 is TGCAGCGTGGTCTATACAACTAATGAAAAACTGTTTTTT. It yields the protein CSVVYTTNEKLFF.

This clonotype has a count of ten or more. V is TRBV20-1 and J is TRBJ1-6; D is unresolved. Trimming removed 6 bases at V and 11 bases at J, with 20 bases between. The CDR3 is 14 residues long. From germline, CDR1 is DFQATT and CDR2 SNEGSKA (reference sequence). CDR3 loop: CSALKPGPQTPLHF. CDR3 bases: TGCAGTGCCCTAAAACCCGGGCCGCAAACACCCCTCCACTTT.